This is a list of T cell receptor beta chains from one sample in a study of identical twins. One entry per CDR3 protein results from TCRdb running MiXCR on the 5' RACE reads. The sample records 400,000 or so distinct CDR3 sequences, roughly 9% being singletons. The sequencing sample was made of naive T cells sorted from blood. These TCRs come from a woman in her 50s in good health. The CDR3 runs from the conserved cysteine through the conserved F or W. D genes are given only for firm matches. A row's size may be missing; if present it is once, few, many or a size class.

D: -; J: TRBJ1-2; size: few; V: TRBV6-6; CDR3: CASSLSRSGLPYGYTF; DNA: TGTGCCAGCAGCTTAAGTCGGTCCGGGCTCCCCTATGGCTACACCTTC
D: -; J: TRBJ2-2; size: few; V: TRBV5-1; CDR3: CASNAGRKSGELFF; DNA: TGCGCCAGCAACGCCGGGCGGAAGTCCGGGGAGCTGTTTTTT
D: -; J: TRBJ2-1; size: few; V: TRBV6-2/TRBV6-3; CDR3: CASSPSINNEQFF; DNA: TGTGCCAGCAGTCCCTCAATAAACAATGAGCAGTTCTTC
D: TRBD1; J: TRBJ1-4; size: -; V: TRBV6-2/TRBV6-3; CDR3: CASINLRDRGEKLFF; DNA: TGTGCCAGCATCAACCTCCGGGACAGGGGTGAAAAACTGTTTTTT
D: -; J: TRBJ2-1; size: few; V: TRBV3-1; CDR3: CASSQPTLGASEQFF; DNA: TGTGCCAGCAGCCAACCGACCCTGGGCGCGTCTGAGCAGTTCTTC
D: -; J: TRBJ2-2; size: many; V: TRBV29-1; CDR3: CSVDFGSTGELFF; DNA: TGCAGCGTTGACTTTGGTAGCACCGGGGAGCTGTTTTTT
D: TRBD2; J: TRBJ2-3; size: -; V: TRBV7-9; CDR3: CASIHSRLAGFTDTQYF; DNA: TGTGCCAGCATCCACTCCCGTTTAGCGGGCTTCACAGATACGCAGTATTTT
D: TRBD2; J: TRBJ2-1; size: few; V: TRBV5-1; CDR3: CASSLESGGRIYNEQFF; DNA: TGCGCCAGCAGCTTGGAGAGCGGGGGCAGAATCTACAATGAGCAGTTCTTC
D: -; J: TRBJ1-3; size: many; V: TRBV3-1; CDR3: CASSPGGPGNTIYF; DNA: TGTGCCAGCAGCCCTGGAGGGCCTGGAAACACCATATATTTT
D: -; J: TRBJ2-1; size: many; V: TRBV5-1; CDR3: CASSLDGAEQFF; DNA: TGCGCCAGCAGCTTGGATGGGGCTGAGCAGTTCTTC
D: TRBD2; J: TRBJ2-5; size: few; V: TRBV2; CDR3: CASDLAGLQETQYF; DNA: TGTGCCAGCGATCTAGCGGGGCTTCAAGAGACCCAGTACTTC
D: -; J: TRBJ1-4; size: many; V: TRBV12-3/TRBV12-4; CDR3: CASSSADEKLFF; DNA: TGTGCCAGCAGTTCGGCAGATGAAAAACTGTTTTTT
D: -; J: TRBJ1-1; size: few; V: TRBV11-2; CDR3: CASSSYQTALNTEAFF; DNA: TGTGCCAGCAGCTCGTACCAGACAGCGCTGAACACTGAAGCTTTCTTT
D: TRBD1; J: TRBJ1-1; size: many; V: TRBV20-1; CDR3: CSAEGTGGGSDTEAFF; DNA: TGCAGTGCTGAGGGGACAGGGGGCGGGAGTGACACTGAAGCTTTCTTT
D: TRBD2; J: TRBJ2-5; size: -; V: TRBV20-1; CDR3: CSAELAGEPNEETQYF; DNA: TGCAGTGCTGAATTAGCGGGAGAGCCCAACGAAGAGACCCAGTACTTC